One and the same sample provided the 15 T cell receptor beta chains below, sequenced in a study of post-analysis software for immune sequencing data. Regarding the study as a whole: A few TRBV segments occurring more often in patients than controls included TRBV5-6, TRBV5-1 and TRBV20-1.

Antigens of these TCRs are unknown. Unique molecular identifiers had been added to the TCR beta cDNA libraries. TCRdb re-derived calls from the PCR reads in MiXCR, one entry per CDR3 protein. This sample has fewer than 850,000 distinct CDR3 sequences; roughly 29% occur once, and the top ten carry around 0.55%. The material sequenced was blood. Source of these receptors: a girl aged 5-17 years with multiple sclerosis.

This clonotype appeared many times. The chain links TRBV29-1 to TRBJ2-5; D may be TRBD2 (6 bases). The germline V gene encodes CDR1 SQVTM and CDR2 ANQGSEA. The CDR3 contains 14 residues. Trimming took 6 bases from V and 5 from J, leaving 19 bases between them. CDR3 sequence reads: CSVGGTAGGETQYF. The CDR3 nucleotides read TGCAGCGTCGGAGGGACGGCTGGGGGGGAGACCCAGTACTTC.

The chain recombines TRBV10-3 with TRBJ1-4; the match to TRBD1 covers 7 bases. CDR1 is ENHRY, CDR2 SYGVKD, per germline. The CDR3 totals 14 residues. The junction had 4 bases not matched to a gene; V was cut back by 6 bases and J by 3 bases. CDR3 coding DNA: TGTGCCATCAGGGAGGGGGCCGCTAATGAAAAACTGTTTTTT. It encodes CAIREGAANEKLFF.

A word on this clonotype: One end of the junction fails to match germline, which may point to a read error. This chain joins TRBV4-1 and TRBJ2-6; D possibly corresponds to TRBD2 (10 bases). The CDR3 totals 18 residues. CDR1 is MGHRA, CDR2 YSYEKL, per germline. The CDR3 protein is CAGSGRGQGLSGANVLTF. The CDR3 DNA reads as TGCGCCGGCAGCGGGAGGGGACAGGGACTCTCTGGGGCCAACGTCCTGACTTTC.

This clonotype was counted only a few times. The rearrangement uses TRBV7-9 and TRBJ2-6, with TRBD1 identical over 8 bases. CDR1 and CDR2 from the germline V gene are SEHNR and FQNEAQ (reference sequence). J lost 5 bases, V lost 5 bases, and 2 bases had no gene match. This CDR3 contains 14 residues. This CDR3 is CASSDRGRANVLTF. CDR3 bases: TGTGCCAGCAGCGACAGGGGTCGGGCCAACGTCCTGACTTTC.

The chain has TRBV29-1 and TRBJ2-1; the match to TRBD2 covers 11 bases. The CDR3 spans 17 residues. The germline CDR1 and CDR2 sequences are SQVTM and ANQGSEA. J lost 0 bases, V lost 4 bases, and 8 bases had no gene match. The CDR3 DNA reads as TGCAGCGTTGGGGCCGCCGGACTAGCGGGCTCCTACAATGAGCAGTTCTTC. Protein: CSVGAAGLAGSYNEQFF.

The V gene is TRBV28, the J gene TRBJ1-2; no firm D call. The CDR3 is made up of 12 amino acids. Trimming removed 3 bases at V and 7 bases at J, with 9 bases between. The V gene's germline CDR1 is MDHEN and CDR2 SYDVKM. The DNA for the CDR3 is TGTGCCAGCAGTTTCCGGTCGGGTGGCTACACCTTC. This encodes CASSFRSGGYTF.

This clonotype was counted between two and nine times. The CDR3, as DNA: TGCAGTGCTAGAGGTGGACTAGCTTCCTACAATGAGCAGTTCTTC. It is translated as CSARGGLASYNEQFF. The V and J genes are TRBV20-1 and TRBJ2-1; 8 positions agree with TRBD2. CDR1 DFQATT and CDR2 SNEGSKA come from the germline V gene (reference sequence). The CDR3 has 15 amino acids. Trimming took 1 base from V and 1 from J; bases not matched to a gene: 3.

This chain joins TRBV15 and TRBJ2-1; no definite D call. V lost 0 bases to trimming and J lost 6 bases, with 12 bases between them. The germline CDR1 and CDR2 sequences are LNHNV and YYDKDF (reference sequence). This CDR3 region has 15 residues. This chain's CDR3 is CATSRDLGLGNEQFF. The CDR3 coding sequence is TGTGCCACCAGCAGAGATCTGGGGTTGGGCAATGAGCAGTTCTTC.

The chain uses TRBV7-8 and TRBJ2-1, with a weak D call TRBD2 (6 bases). The ends were cut back, 6 bases at V and 9 bases at J, with 21 bases in the middle. From germline, CDR1 is SGHVS and CDR2 FQNEAQ. The CDR3 loop spans 15 amino acids. The CDR3 here is CASRWRRGAEGEQFF. In DNA form, the CDR3 reads TGTGCCAGCAGATGGAGAAGGGGCGCGGAGGGTGAGCAGTTCTTC.

At least ten counts were recorded for this clonotype. CDR3 bases: TGCGCCAGCAGCCCATGGGGGACGGACTATGGCTACACCTTC. This translates into CASSPWGTDYGYTF. The V and J genes are TRBV5-1 and TRBJ1-2; TRBD1 is a possible D gene (5 bases). Trimming removed 4 bases from V and 3 bases from J, with 13 bases in between. Looked up from germline, CDR1 is SGHRS and CDR2 is YFSETQ. This CDR3 has 14 residues. The variable domain in full, with the rest retrieved from reference TRBV5-1 and TRBJ1-2, is KAGVTQTPRYLIKTRGQQVTLSCSPISGHRSVSWYQQTPGQGLQFLFEYFSETQRNKGNFPGRFSGRQFSNSRSEMNVSTLELGDSALYLCASSPWGTDYGYTFGSGTRLTVV.

This clonotype has more than one count but fewer than ten. The V call is TRBV27, the J call TRBJ1-5; D is ambiguous. The ends were cut back, 5 bases at V and 2 bases at J, with 10 bases in the middle. The V gene's germline CDR1 is MNHEY and CDR2 SMNVEV (reference sequence). The CDR3 loop spans 14 amino acids. The CDR3 spells CASSPLSGNQPQHF. The CDR3 DNA reads as TGTGCCAGCAGTCCACTCTCGGGCAATCAGCCCCAGCATTTT.

This clonotype was observed many times. This sequence joins TRBV29-1 and TRBJ2-6, with 9 bases that match TRBD1. J was trimmed by 2 bases and V by 6 bases; bases with no gene match: 8. CDR3 size: 16 residues. CDR1 SQVTM and CDR2 ANQGSEA come from the germline V gene. CDR3 sequence reads: CSVDGTGLPGANVLTF. The CDR3 DNA reads as TGCAGCGTGGACGGGACAGGGCTCCCTGGGGCCAACGTCCTGACTTTC.

The chain carries TRBV29-1 and TRBJ2-3; D may be TRBD1 (5 bases). V was trimmed by 3 bases and J by 1 base, leaving 11 bases between them. Looked up from germline, CDR1 is SQVTM and CDR2 is ANQGSEA. The CDR3 covers 14 residues. The CDR3 DNA reads as TGCAGCGTTGAGTGGGTGGGGCGCACAGATACGCAGTATTTT. Translating it yields CSVEWVGRTDTQYF.

This clonotype was recorded many times. J is TRBJ2-7 and V is TRBV29-1; D unresolved. Trimming removed 8 bases at V and 6 bases at J, with 14 bases between. The CDR3 runs to 11 residues. CDR1 and CDR2 (germline): SQVTM, ANQGSEA. The CDR3 DNA sequence: TGCAGCTATGGTGAACCTGGCGAGCAGTACTTC. Encoded protein: CSYGEPGEQYF.

This clonotype appeared a few times. CDR3 DNA sequence: TGTGCCAGCAGTTTGGACCCCACGCTGGGGTACGAGCAGTACTTC. Translating it yields CASSLDPTLGYEQYF. The V and J genes are TRBV6-5 and TRBJ2-7; D remains ambiguous. Per the germline V gene, CDR1 is MNHEY and CDR2 is SVGAGI. This CDR3 is built from 15 residues. The ends were cut back, 4 bases at V and 4 bases at J, with 17 bases in the middle.